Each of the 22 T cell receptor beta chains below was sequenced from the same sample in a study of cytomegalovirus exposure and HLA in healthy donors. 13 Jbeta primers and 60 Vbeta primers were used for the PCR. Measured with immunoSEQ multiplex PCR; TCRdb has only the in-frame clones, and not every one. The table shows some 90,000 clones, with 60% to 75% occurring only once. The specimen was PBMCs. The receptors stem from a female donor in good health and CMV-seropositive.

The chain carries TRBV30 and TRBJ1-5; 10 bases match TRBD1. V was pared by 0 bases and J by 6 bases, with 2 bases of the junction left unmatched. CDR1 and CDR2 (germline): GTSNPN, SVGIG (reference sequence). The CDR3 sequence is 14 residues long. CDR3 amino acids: CAWSVGDRGQPQHF. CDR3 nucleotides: TGTGCCTGGAGTGTGGGGGACAGGGGTCAGCCCCAGCATTTT.

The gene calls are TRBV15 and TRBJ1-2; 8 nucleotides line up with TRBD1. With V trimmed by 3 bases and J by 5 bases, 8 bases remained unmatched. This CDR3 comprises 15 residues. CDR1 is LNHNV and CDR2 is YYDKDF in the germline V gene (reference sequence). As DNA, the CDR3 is TGTGCCACCAGCAGGGGGACAGGCACTATTTATGGCTACACCTTC. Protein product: CATSRGTGTIYGYTF.

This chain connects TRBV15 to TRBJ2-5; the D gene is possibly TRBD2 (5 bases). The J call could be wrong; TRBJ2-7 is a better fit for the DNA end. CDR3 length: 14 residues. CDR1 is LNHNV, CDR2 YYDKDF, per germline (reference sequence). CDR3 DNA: TGTGCCACCAGCAGGGACGATGAGGGCTCCGAGCAGTACTTC. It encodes CATSRDDEGSEQYF.

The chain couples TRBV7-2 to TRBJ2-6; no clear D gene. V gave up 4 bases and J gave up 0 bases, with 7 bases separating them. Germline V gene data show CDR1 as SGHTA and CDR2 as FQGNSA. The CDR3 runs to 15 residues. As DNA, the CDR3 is TGTGCCAGCAGCTCCGTCGGCTCTGGGGCCAACGTCCTGACTTTC. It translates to CASSSVGSGANVLTF.

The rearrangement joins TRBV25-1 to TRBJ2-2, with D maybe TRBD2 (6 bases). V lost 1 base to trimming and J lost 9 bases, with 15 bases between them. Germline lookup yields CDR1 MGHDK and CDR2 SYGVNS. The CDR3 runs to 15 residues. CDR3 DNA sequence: TGTGCCAGCAGTGAATCCACGGGACGGGGGAGGGAGCTGTTTTTT. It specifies CASSESTGRGRELFF.

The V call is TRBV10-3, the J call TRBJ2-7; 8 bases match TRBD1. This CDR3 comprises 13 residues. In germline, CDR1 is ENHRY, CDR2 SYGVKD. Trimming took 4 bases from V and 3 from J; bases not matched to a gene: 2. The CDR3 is CAISGQGFYEQYF. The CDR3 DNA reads TGTGCCATCAGTGGACAGGGGTTCTACGAGCAGTACTTC.

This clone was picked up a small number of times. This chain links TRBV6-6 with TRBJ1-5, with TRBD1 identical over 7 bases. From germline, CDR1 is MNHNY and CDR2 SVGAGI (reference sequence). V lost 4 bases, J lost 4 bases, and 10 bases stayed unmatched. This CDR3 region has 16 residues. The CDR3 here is CASSFEGGQTNQPQHF. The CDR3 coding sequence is TGTGCCAGCAGTTTCGAAGGGGGACAGACAAATCAGCCCCAGCATTTT.

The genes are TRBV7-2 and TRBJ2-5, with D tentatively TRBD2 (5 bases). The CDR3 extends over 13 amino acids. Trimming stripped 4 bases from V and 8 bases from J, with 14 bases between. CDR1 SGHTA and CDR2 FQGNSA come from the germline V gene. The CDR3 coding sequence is TGTGCCAGCAGCTCCACTAGGACGGAAACCCAGTACTTC. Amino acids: CASSSTRTETQYF.

Here the CDR3 DNA reads TGTGCCAGCAGCTTGACTAGCGGGCTATCCACAGATACGCAGTATTTT. It yields the protein CASSLTSGLSTDTQYF. The chain couples TRBV7-2 to TRBJ2-3, with 10 bases that match TRBD2. This CDR3 contains 16 residues. With V trimmed by 3 bases and J by 2 bases, 5 bases remained unmatched. Germline-derived CDR1 and CDR2 are SGHTA and FQGNSA.

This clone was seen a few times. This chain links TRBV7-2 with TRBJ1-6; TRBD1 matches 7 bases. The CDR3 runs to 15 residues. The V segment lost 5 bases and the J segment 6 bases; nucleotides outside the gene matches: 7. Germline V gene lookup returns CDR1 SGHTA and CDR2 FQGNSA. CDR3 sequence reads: CASSQGGKANSPLHF. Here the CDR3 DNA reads TGTGCCAGCAGCCAGGGGGGAAAGGCTAATTCACCCCTCCACTTT.

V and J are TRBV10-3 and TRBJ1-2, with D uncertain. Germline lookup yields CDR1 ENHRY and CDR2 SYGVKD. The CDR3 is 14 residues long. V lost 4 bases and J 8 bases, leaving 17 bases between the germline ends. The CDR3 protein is CAISGAPMGRGYTF. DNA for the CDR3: TGTGCCATCAGTGGGGCACCGATGGGTAGAGGCTACACCTTC.

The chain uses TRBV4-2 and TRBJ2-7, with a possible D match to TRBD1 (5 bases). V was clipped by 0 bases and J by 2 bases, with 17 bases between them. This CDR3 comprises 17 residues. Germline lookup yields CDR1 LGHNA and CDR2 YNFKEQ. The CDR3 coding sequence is TGTGCCAGCAGCCAAGATTCAGGTAGGGGCGCTGCCTACGAGCAGTACTTC. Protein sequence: CASSQDSGRGAAYEQYF.

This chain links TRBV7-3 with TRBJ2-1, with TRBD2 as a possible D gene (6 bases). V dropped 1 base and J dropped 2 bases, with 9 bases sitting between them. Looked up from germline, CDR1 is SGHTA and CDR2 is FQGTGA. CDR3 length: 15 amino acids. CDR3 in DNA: TGTGCCAGCAGCTTAAACCTAGCGCCCTACAATGAGCAGTTCTTC. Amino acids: CASSLNLAPYNEQFF.

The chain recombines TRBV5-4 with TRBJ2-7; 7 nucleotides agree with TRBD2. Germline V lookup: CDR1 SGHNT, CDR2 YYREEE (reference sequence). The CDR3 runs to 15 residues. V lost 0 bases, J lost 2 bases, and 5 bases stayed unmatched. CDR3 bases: TGTGCCAGCAGCTTGGGGCAGGGAGGGACCTACGAGCAGTACTTC. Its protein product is CASSLGQGGTYEQYF.

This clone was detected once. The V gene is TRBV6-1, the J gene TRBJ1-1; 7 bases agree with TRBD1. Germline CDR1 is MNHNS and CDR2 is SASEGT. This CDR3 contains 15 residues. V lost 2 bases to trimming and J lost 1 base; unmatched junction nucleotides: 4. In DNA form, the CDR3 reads TGTGCCAGCAGTGAAAAGGGGGCGAGGAACACTGAAGCTTTCTTT. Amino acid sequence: CASSEKGARNTEAFF.

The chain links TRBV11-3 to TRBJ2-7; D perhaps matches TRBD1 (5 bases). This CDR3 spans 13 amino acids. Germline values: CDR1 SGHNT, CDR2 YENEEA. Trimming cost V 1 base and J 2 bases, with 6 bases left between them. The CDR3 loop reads CASSLAQAYEQYF. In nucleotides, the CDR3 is TGTGCCAGCAGCTTAGCACAGGCCTACGAGCAGTACTTC. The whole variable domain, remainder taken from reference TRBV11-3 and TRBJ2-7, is EAGVVQSPRYKIIEKKQPVAFWCNPISGHNTLYWYLQNLGQGPELLIRYENEEAVDDSQLPKDRFSAERLKGVDSTLKIQPAELGDSAVYLCASSLAQAYEQYFGPGTRLTVT.

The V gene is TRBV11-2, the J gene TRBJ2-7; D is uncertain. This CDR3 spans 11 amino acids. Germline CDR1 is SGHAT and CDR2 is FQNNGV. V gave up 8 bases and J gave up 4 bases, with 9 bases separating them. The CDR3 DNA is TGTGCCAGCGCTACTACTTACGAGCAGTACTTC. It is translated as CASATTYEQYF.

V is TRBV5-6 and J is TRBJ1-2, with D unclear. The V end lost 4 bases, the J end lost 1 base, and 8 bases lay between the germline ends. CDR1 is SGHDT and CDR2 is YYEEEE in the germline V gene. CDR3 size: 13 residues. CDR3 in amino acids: CASSPTSNYGYTF. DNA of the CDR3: TGTGCCAGCAGCCCCACAAGTAACTATGGCTACACCTTC.

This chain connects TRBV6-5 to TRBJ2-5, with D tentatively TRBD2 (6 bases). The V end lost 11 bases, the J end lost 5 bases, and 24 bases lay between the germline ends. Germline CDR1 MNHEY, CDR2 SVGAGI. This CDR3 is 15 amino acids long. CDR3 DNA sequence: TGTGCCGCCAGGGCCTTAGCGGCCACGGAGGAGACCCAGTACTTC. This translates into CAARALAATEETQYF.

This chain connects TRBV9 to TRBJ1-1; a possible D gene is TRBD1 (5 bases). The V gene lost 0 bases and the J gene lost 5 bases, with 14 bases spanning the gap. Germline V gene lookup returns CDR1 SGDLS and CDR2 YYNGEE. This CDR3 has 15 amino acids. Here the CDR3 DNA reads TGTGCCAGCAGCGTAGATGGCCAGGGTATTACTGAAGCTTTCTTT. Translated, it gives CASSVDGQGITEAFF.

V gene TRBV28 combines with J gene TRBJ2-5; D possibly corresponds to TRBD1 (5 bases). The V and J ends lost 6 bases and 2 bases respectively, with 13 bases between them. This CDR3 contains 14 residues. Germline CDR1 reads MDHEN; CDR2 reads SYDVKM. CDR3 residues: CASRRPGKQETQYF. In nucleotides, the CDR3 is TGTGCCAGCAGAAGACCAGGGAAACAAGAGACCCAGTACTTC.

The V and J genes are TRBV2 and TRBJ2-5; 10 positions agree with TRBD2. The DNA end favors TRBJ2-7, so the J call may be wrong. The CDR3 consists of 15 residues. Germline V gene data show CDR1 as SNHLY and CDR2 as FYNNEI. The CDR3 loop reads CASTPRASGSPEQYF. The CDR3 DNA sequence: TGTGCCAGCACCCCCCGGGCTAGCGGGAGCCCCGAGCAGTACTTC.